This paragraph covers one T cell receptor beta chain sequence. These data are taken from a study of blood T cells in healthy people across ages. It was with a sample-barcoded 5' primer and a J-beta primer mix that a second PCR of roughly 6 to 12 cycles was run. Using its own MiXCR run on the 5' RACE reads, TCRdb lists one record per CDR3 protein. The profile shows 710,000 or so distinct CDR3 sequences, about 20% of them singletons. Trimming removed 5 bases from V and 0 bases from J; junction bases left unmatched: 4. CDR3 length: 15 residues. This chain connects TRBV12-3 or TRBV12-4 to TRBJ2-3; 8 bases match TRBD2. The clonotype was recovered from an older man in good health. The sequenced sample was blood. As DNA, the CDR3 is TGTGCCAGCAGTCCCGCTAGCGGGAGCACAGATACGCAGTATTTT. This sequence encodes CASSPASGSTDTQYF.